This entry is about one TCR beta chain. Its antigen remains unidentified. This sample is drawn from a study of CD8 T cells in Susac syndrome. Sequencing of TCR beta was carried out in blood CD8+ and CD4+ T cells. The authors negatively isolated CD8+ and CD4+ T cells and FACS-enriched TEMRA cells. cDNA came from around 0.5 to 1 ug RNA primed by random hexamers. Multiplex immunoSEQ PCR targeted 54 Vbeta and 13 Jbeta TCR beta segments. TCRdb re-called the immunoSEQ multiplex PCR reads through MiXCR, storing one row per CDR3 protein. The data contain 71,000 or so distinct CDR3 sequences, around 93% of them singletons. V was shortened by 4 bases and J by 0 bases, with 7 bases between the two germline ends. Germline V lookup: CDR1 LGHDT, CDR2 YNNKEL (reference sequence). The CDR3 sequence is 14 residues long. Findings and limits, study-wide: TCR sequencing and HLA analysis covered a relatively small number of individuals.

Sequences were obtained from CD4+ T cells from PBMCs. This TCR was sampled from a human donor with Susac syndrome. The gene calls are TRBV3-1 and TRBJ1-5; no firm D call. The DNA of the CDR3 is TGTGCCAGCAGCCTGGGTAATAGCAATCAGCCCCAGCATTTT. Its protein is CASSLGNSNQPQHF. The entire variable domain, with the rest obtained from reference TRBV3-1 and TRBJ1-5, is as follows: DTAVSQTPKYLVTQMGNDKSIKCEQNLGHDTMYWYKQDSKKFLKIMFSYNNKELIINETVPNRFSPKSPDKAHLNLHINSLELGDSAVYFCASSLGNSNQPQHFGDGTRLSIL.